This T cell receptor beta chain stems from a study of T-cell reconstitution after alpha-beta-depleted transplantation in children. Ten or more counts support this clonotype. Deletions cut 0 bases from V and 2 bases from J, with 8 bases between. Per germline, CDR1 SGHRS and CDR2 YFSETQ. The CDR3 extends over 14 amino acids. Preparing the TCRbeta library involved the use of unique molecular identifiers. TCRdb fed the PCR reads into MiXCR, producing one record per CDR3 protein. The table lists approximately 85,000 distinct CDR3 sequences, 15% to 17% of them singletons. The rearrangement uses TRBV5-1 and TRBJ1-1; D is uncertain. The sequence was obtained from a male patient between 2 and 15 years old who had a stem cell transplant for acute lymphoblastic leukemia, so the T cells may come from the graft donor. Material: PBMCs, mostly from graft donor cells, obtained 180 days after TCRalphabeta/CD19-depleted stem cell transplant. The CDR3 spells CASSLATVNTEAFF. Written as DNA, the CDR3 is TGCGCCAGCAGCTTGGCCACGGTAAACACTGAAGCTTTCTTT.